Listed here is a single T cell receptor beta chain. Its specificity is unknown. The CDR3 is 14 amino acids. Germline assignment: CDR1 MNHNS and CDR2 SASEGT. V lost 5 bases and J lost 3, with 13 bases in between. This sample stems from a study of T cells in narcolepsy. About the research overall: Enrolled donors included narcolepsy type 1 or type 2 patients and healthy controls.

Study conclusions and caveats: Autoreactive clone sequences were missing from some blood memory CD4+ repertoires. Autoreactive HCRT-specific and TRIB2-specific clonotypes were marked in same-patient CSF-versus-blood CD4+ comparisons. Healthy controls reportedly lacked the autoreactive clonotypes serially found in patients' blood.

Produced via immunoSEQ multiplex PCR; TCRdb's table is partial and in-frame only. This table has some 30,000 clones, 80% to 90% appearing once. This TCR was sampled from a human donor in good health. The rearrangement uses TRBV6-1 and TRBJ1-1; D call uncertain. The material sequenced was memory (CD45RA-) CD4+ T cells from blood. The CDR3 protein is CASSRRGQDTEAFF. CDR3 DNA sequence: TGTGCCAGCAGTCGCAGAGGGCAGGACACTGAAGCTTTCTTT.